This TCR beta chain stems from a study of OX40 agonist ivuxolimab in advanced cancers. Study conclusions and caveats: Among the lowest peripheral clonal expansion occurred in 0.1-3.0 mg/kg partial responders.

This CDR3 has 14 residues. J lost 1 base, V lost 5 bases, and 5 bases had no gene match. The germline V gene encodes CDR1 KGHSH and CDR2 LQKENI. For this clone: The antigen is not known.

Clones were read by immunoSEQ multiplex PCR, and TCRdb kept only the in-frame ones, dropping some. The sample shows tens of thousands of clones, roughly 85% of them seen only once. The chain couples TRBV18 to TRBJ2-7, with 7 bases lining up with TRBD2. This clonotype was sampled from an adult with an advanced solid tumor such as melanoma, head and neck, liver or kidney cancer. Sequenced material: CD4+ or CD8+ T cells sorted from blood, taken in a trial of the OX40 agonist ivuxolimab. The CDR3 here is CASSALAESYEQYF. CDR3 bases: TGTGCCAGCTCAGCTCTAGCGGAGTCCTACGAGCAGTACTTC.